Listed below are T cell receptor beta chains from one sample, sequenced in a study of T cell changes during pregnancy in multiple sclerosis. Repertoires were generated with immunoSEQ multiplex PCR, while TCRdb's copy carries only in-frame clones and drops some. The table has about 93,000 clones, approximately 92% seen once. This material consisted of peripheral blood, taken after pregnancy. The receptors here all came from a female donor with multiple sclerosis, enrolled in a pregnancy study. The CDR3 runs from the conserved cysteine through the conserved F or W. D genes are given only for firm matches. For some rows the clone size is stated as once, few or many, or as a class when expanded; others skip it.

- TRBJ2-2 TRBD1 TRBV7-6 TGTGCCAGCAGCCCACAGGGGGCTCTCAACACCGGGGAGCTGTTTTTT CASSPQGALNTGELFF
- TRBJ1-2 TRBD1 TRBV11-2 TGTGCCAGCGGGGGGTATGGGGACAGGCTAAGACGCTATGGCTACACCTTC CASGGYGDRLRRYGYTF
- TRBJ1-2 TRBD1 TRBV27 TGTGCCAGCAGTTTAGGGACAGGGGATTTGGGGGGCTACACCTTC CASSLGTGDLGGYTF
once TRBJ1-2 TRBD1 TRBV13 TGTGCCAGCAGCTTATGGGGACAGCTCCTTCGGGGCTACACCTTC CASSLWGQLLRGYTF
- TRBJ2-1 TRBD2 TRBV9 TGTGCCAGCAGCGGTGGGGCGGGGGGCTCTTTGGATGAGCAGTTCTTC CASSGGAGGSLDEQFF
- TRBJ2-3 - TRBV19 TGTGCCACCCTAGCGTTCGGCACAGATACGCAGTATTTT CATLAFGTDTQYF
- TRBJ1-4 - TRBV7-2 TGTGCCAGCAGCTCAGGGAGGTGGGGTGAAAAACTGTTTTTT CASSSGRWGEKLFF
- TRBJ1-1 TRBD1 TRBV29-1 TGCAGCGCAGGGGGGACTGAAGCTTTCTTT CSAGGTEAFF
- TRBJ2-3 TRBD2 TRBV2 TGTGCCAGCAGTGACCAGCGGGACGGCACAGATACGCAGTATTTT CASSDQRDGTDTQYF
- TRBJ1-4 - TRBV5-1 TGCGCCAGCAGCTTCGCTGAGAATGAAAAACTGTTTTTT CASSFAENEKLFF
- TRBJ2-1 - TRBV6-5 TGTGCCAGCAGTAATCAGGGGAATGAGCAGTTCTTC CASSNQGNEQFF
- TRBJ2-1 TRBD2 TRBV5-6 TGTGCCAGCAGCCGCGGGAGTGTTGGAAATGAGCAGTTCTTC CASSRGSVGNEQFF
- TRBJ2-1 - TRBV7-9 TGTGCCAGCAGCTCTACAGAAGATAGCTCCTACAATGAGCAGTTCTTC CASSSTEDSSYNEQFF
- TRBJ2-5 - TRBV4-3 TGCGCCAGCAGCCAAGGGGGGGAAGAGACCCAGTACTTC CASSQGGEETQYF
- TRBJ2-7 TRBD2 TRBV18 TGTGCCAGCTCGGCTACTAGCGGGGCGACCTACGAGCAGTACTTC CASSATSGATYEQYF
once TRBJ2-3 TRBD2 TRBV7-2 TGTGCCAGCAGCTTAGACGATAGCGGGCATAGCACAGATACGCAGTATTTT CASSLDDSGHSTDTQYF
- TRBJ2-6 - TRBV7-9 TGTGCCAGCAGCTTAGCGCTTGGCAGACTCTCTGGGGCCAACGTCCTGACTTTC CASSLALGRLSGANVLTF
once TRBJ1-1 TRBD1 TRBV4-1 TGCGCCAGCAGCCAAGATAGGTTCAGGGGGCGCACTGAAGCTTTCTTT CASSQDRFRGRTEAFF
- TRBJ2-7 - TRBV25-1 TGTGCCAGCAGTGAATTCGCAGGGTACACCTACGAGCAGTACTTC CASSEFAGYTYEQYF
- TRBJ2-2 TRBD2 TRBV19 TGTGCCAGTAGACACGGGCTAGCGGTTGTCACCGGGGAGCTGTTTTTT CASRHGLAVVTGELFF
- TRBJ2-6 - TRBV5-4 TGTGCCAGCAGCGAACACCCCTCTGGGGCCAACGTCCTGACTTTC CASSEHPSGANVLTF
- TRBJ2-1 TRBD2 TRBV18 TGTGCCAGCTCACACACTAGCGGGGACTACAATGAGCAGTTCTTC CASSHTSGDYNEQFF
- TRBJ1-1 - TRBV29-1 TGCAGCGCGGAAAGAGGAACGAACACTGAAGCTTTCTTT CSAERGTNTEAFF
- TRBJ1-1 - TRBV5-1 TGCGCCAGCAGCTTGGGTGCAACGAACATGAACACTGAAGCTTTCTTT CASSLGATNMNTEAFF
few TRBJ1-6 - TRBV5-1 TGCGCCAGCAGCTTGGCACAGGGAGGGAATTCACCCCTCCACTTT CASSLAQGGNSPLHF
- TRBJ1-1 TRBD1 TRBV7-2 TGTGCCAGCAGTTACGACAGGGGAGGTGAAGCTTTCTTT CASSYDRGGEAFF
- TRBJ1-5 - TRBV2 TGTGCCAGCAGTGAAGGAGGTGGCGGGGGCAACAATCAGCCCCAGCATTTT CASSEGGGGGNNQPQHF
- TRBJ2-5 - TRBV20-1 TGCAGTGTGGAGGTGGGGGAGACCCAGTACTTC CSVEVGETQYF
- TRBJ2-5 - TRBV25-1 TGTGCCAGCAGTGAATCTAACGTCCGGGGGGAGACCCAGTACTTC CASSESNVRGETQYF
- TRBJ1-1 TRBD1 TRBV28 TGTGCCAGCAGACGGACAGGGGAAAACACTGAAGCTTTCTTT CASRRTGENTEAFF
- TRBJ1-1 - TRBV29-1 TGCAGCGTTGAGTCAATTGAAGCTTTCTTT CSVESIEAFF
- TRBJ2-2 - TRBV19 TGTGCCAGTAGTATGGCCGGGAGAATGGGCGGGGAGCTGTTTTTT CASSMAGRMGGELFF
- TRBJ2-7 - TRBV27 TGTGCCAGCAGTTTGGGCAGGACCTACGAGCAGTACTTC CASSLGRTYEQYF
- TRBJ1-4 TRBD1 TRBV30 TGTGCCTGGAGTGTTGCGGGACAGGGATATGAAAAACTGTTTTTT CAWSVAGQGYEKLFF
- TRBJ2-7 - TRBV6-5 TGTGCCAGCAGAAACGGGAAAGGCTACGAGCAGTACTTC CASRNGKGYEQYF
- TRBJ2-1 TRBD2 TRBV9 TGTGCCAGCAGCGTACAAGGCTCTAGCGGGGTTTACAATGAGCAGTTCTTC CASSVQGSSGVYNEQFF
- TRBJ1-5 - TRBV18 TGTGCCAGCTCGGCGGGGGATTTGGATCAGCCCCAGCATTTT CASSAGDLDQPQHF
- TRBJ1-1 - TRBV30 TGTGCCTGGAGTGGGACAAGAGCTTTCTTT CAWSGTRAFF
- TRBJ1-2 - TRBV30 TGTGCCTGGGAAGGGGATAACTATGGCTACACCTTC CAWEGDNYGYTF
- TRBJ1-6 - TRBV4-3 TGCGCCAGCAGCCAAGTTGGTTCATCGGCACCCCTCCACTTT CASSQVGSSAPLHF
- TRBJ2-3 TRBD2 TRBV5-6 TGTGCCAGCAGTCCGGGCGGGGGGGGTTCAGATACGCAGTATTTT CASSPGGGGSDTQYF
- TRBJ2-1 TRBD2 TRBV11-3 TGTGCCAGCAGCGCAAGCGGGACTATGCCCAATGAGCAGTTCTTC CASSASGTMPNEQFF